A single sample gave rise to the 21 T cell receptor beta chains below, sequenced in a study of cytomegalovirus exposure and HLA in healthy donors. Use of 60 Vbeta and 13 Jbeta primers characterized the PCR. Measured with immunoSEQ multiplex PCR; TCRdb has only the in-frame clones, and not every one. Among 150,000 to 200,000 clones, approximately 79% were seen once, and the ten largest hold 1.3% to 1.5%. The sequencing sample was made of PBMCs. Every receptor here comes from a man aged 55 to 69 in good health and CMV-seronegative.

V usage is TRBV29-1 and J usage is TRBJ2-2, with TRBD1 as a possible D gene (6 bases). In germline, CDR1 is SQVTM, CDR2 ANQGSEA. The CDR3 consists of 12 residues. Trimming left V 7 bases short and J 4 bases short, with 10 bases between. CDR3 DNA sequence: TGCAGCGACCGGGACATCACCGGGGAGCTGTTTTTT. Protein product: CSDRDITGELFF.

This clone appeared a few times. DNA of the CDR3: TGTGCCAGCAGCGCACGGGGGGCGGGGGCCAAAAACATTCAGTACTTC. Its translation: CASSARGAGAKNIQYF. The V and J genes are TRBV28 and TRBJ2-4; D is perhaps TRBD2 (7 bases). This CDR3 has 16 amino acids. Germline V gene sequence: CDR1 MDHEN, CDR2 SYDVKM. V was pared by 6 bases and J by 1 base, with 16 bases between.

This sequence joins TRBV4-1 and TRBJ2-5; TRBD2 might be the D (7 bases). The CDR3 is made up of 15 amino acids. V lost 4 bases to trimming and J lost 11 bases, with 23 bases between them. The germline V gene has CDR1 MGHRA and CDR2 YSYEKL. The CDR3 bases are TGCGCCAGCAGCCTCGGGGGTACGGGGGGCGGGGTGCAGTACTTC. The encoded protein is CASSLGGTGGGVQYF.

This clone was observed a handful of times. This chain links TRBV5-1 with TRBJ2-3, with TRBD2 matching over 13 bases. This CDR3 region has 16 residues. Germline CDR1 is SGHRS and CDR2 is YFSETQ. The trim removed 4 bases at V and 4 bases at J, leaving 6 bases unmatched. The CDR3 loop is CASSTGLAGASDTQYF. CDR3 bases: TGCGCCAGCAGCACCGGACTAGCGGGAGCTTCAGATACGCAGTATTTT.

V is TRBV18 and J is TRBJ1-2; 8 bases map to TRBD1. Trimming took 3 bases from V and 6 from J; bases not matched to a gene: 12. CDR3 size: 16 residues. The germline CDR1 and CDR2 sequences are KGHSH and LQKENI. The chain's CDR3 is CASSPLQGGSLHGYTF. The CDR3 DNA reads TGTGCCAGCTCACCGCTACAGGGGGGAAGCCTGCATGGCTACACCTTC. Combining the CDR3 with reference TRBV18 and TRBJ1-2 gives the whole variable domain NAGVMQNPRHLVRRRGQEARLRCSPMKGHSHVYWYRQLPEEGLKFMVYLQKENIIDESGMPKERFSAEFPKEGPSILRIQQVVRGDSAAYFCASSPLQGGSLHGYTFGSGTRLTVV.

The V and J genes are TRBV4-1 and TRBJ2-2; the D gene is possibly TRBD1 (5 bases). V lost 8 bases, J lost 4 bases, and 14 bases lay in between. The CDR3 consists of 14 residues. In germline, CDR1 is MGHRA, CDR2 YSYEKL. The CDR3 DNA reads TGCGCCAGCTGCATGGGGCAGGGCACCGGGGAGCTGTTTTTT. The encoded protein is CASCMGQGTGELFF.

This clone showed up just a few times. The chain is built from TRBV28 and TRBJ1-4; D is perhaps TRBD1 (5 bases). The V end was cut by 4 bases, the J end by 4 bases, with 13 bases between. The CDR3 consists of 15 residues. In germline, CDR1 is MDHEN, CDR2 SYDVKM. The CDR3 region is CASSSTDRINEKLFF. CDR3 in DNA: TGTGCCAGCAGTTCCACAGACAGAATTAATGAAAAACTGTTTTTT.

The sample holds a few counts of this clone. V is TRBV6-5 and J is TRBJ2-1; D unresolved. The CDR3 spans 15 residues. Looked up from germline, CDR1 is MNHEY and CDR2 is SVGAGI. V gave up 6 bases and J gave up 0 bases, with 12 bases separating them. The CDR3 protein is CASSLTAVSYNEQFF. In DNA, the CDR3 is TGTGCCAGCAGCCTCACGGCGGTCTCCTACAATGAGCAGTTCTTC.

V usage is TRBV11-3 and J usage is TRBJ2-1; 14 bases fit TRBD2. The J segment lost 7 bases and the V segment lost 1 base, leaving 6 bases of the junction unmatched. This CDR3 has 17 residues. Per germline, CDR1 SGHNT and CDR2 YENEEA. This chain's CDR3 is CASSLGGLAGVKNEQFF. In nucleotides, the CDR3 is TGTGCCAGCAGCTTAGGGGGACTAGCGGGAGTGAAGAATGAGCAGTTCTTC.

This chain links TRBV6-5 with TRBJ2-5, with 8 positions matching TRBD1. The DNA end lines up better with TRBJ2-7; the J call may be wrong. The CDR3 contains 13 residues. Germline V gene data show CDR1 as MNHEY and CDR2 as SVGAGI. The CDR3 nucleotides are TGTGCCAGCAGTTTCGACAGGGGCTACGAGCAGTACTTC. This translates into CASSFDRGYEQYF.

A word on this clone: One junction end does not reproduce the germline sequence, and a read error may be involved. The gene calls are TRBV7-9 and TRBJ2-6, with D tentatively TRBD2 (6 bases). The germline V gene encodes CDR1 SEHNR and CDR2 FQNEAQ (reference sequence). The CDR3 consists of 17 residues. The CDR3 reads CSSSSSGLRSGANVLTF. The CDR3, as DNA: TGTTCCAGCAGCTCCTCGGGACTCCGCTCTGGGGCCAACGTCCTGACTTTC.

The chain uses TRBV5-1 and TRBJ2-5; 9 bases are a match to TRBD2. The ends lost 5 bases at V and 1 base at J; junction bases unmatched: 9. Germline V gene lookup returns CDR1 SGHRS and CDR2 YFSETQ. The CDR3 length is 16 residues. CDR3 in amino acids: CASSMGLAGFQETQYF. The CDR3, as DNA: TGCGCCAGCAGTATGGGTCTAGCGGGGTTCCAAGAGACCCAGTACTTC. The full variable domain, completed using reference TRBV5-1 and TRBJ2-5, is KAGVTQTPRYLIKTRGQQVTLSCSPISGHRSVSWYQQTPGQGLQFLFEYFSETQRNKGNFPGRFSGRQFSNSRSEMNVSTLELGDSALYLCASSMGLAGFQETQYFGPGTRLLVL.

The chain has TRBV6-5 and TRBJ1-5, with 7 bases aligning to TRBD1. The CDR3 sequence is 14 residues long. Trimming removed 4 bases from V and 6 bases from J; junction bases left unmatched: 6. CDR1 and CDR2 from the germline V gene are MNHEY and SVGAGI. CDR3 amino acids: CASSSGQESQPQHF. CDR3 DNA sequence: TGTGCCAGCAGTTCTGGACAGGAGTCTCAGCCCCAGCATTTT.

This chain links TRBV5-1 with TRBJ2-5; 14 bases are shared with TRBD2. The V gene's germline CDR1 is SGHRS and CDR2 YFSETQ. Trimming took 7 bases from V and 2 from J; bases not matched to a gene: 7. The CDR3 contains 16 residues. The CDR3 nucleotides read TGCGCCAGCGGGGGACTAGCGGGAGTGTCGCAAGAGACCCAGTACTTC. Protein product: CASGGLAGVSQETQYF.

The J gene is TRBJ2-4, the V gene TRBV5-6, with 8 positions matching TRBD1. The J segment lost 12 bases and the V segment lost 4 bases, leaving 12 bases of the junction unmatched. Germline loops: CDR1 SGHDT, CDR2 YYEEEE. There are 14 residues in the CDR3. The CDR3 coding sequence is TGTGCCAGCAGCCCAGACGTGGCAGGGGGCAGTCAGTACTTC. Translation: CASSPDVAGGSQYF. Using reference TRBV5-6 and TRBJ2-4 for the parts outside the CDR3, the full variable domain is DAGVTQSPTHLIKTRGQQVTLRCSPKSGHDTVSWYQQALGQGPQFIFQYYEEEERQRGNFPDRFSGHQFPNYSSELNVNALLLGDSALYLCASSPDVAGGSQYFGAGTRLSVL.

CDR3 in DNA: TGTGCCAGCAGTGCCGTGGGGGGGCGGGGATCCTACGAGCAGTACTTC. The encoded protein is CASSAVGGRGSYEQYF. V gene TRBV6-1 combines with J gene TRBJ2-7; possible D gene TRBD2, 7 bases. This CDR3 is 16 amino acids long. V was shortened by 4 bases and J by 1 base, with 17 bases between the two germline ends. CDR1 is MNHNS and CDR2 is SASEGT in the germline V gene.

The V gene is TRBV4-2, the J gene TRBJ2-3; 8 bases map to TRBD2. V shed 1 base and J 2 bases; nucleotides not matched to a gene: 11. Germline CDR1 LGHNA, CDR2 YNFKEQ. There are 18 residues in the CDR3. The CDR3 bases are TGTGCCAGCAGCCAAGGAGGGTCGGCGGGGGGAGCCACAGATACGCAGTATTTT. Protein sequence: CASSQGGSAGGATDTQYF.

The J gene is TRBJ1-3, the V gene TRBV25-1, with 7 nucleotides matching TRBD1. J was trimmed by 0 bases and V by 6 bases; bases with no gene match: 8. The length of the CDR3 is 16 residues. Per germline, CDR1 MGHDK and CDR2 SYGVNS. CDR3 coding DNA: TGTGCCAGCAGCCTGACAGGGTTTGGCTCTGGAAACACCATATATTTT. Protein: CASSLTGFGSGNTIYF.

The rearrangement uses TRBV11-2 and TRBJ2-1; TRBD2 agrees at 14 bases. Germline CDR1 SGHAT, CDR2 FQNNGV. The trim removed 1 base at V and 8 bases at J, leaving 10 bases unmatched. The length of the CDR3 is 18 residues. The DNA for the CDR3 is TGTGCCAGCAGCTTAGGGACTAGCGGGAGGCCGAAGCCGGATGAGCAGTTCTTC. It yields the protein CASSLGTSGRPKPDEQFF. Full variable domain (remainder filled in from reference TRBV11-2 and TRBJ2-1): EAGVAQSPRYKIIEKRQSVAFWCNPISGHATLYWYQQILGQGPKLLIQFQNNGVVDDSQLPKDRFSAERLKGVDSTLKIQPAKLEDSAVYLCASSLGTSGRPKPDEQFFGPGTRLTVL.

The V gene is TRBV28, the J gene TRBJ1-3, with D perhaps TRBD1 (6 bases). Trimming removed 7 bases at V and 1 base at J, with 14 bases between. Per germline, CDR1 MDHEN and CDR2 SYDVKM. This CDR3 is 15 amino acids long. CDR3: CASTIPDRSGNTIYF. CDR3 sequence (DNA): TGTGCCAGCACCATCCCCGACAGGTCTGGAAACACCATATATTTT.

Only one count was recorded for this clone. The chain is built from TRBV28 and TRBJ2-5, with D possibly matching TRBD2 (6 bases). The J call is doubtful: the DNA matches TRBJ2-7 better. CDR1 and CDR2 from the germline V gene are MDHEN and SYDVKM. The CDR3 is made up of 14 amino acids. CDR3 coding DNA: TGTGCCAGCAGTTTACCACTAGCCCCCTACGAGCAGTACTTC. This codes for CASSLPLAPYEQYF.